This T cell receptor beta chain appears in the sequencing data of a study of CD8 T cells in ankylosing spondylitis. General study findings and limits: Earlier studies detected some motif variants in reactive arthritis synovial fluid and blood. The clones that were linked to disease were reported to be significantly enriched in matched synovial fluid samples from ankylosing spondylitis patients. Among TCR beta sequences, a motif of roughly 8 highly homologous variants appeared characteristic of ankylosing spondylitis blood.

This clonotype was observed a handful of times. What it binds is unknown. This CDR3 region has 16 residues. Deletions cut 5 bases from V and 2 bases from J, with 19 bases between. Germline CDR1 is SGHTA and CDR2 is FQGNSA. Libraries of TCR beta came from quantitative 5'-RACE with molecular barcodes. TCRdb processed the 5' RACE reads anew with MiXCR; each CDR3 protein has one entry. The data contain 55,000 or so distinct CDR3 sequences, 6.5% to 9% of them seen just once; the ten biggest clones take up around 8.7%. J is TRBJ2-7 and V is TRBV7-2; weak D call: TRBD1 (5 bases). This TCR came from a female donor with ankylosing spondylitis or in good health (not recorded which). The sequencing sample was made of blood, either unsorted or a sorted T cell fraction (not recorded which). The CDR3 reads CASSKVRQPATYEQYF. The CDR3 DNA reads TGTGCCAGCAGCAAAGTGCGACAGCCCGCAACCTACGAGCAGTACTTC.